The TCR beta chain described here comes from a study of cytomegalovirus exposure and HLA in healthy donors. Details on this clone: The antigen remains unidentified.

Looked up from germline, CDR1 is SGHTA and CDR2 is FQGNSA. The CDR3 consists of 15 residues. V lost 1 base to trimming and J lost 0 bases, with 10 bases between them. General study points: Indistinguishable V segments such as TRBV6-2 and TRBV6-3 were excluded. The study had only CMV serostatus as immune exposure information.

PCR used 60 Vbeta primers and 13 Jbeta primers. Profiled with immunoSEQ multiplex PCR; TCRdb holds only in-frame clones, not every one. There are 65,000 to 85,000 clones in the sample, with 2.4% held by the top ten. The sequence was collected from a female donor in good health and CMV-seropositive. The chain couples TRBV7-2 to TRBJ2-7; D is perhaps TRBD2 (5 bases). Sequenced sample: PBMCs. The CDR3 reads CASSLVFGISYEQYF. The DNA of the CDR3 is TGTGCCAGCAGCTTAGTTTTCGGGATCTCCTACGAGCAGTACTTC.